This T cell receptor (beta chain) was documented in a study of Siglec-9 on CD8 T cells in melanoma. The study, taken as a whole, reports: Siglec-9 reportedly marks and regulates an effector memory CD8+ T-cell subset apparently accumulating in melanoma tumors.

Sequencing used immunoSEQ multiplex PCR; TCRdb keeps in-frame clones, though not all of them. This sample yields approximately 39,000 clones, of which about four fifths are seen a single time; more than 1.5% belongs to the top ten. About this clone: Its antigen is currently unknown.

The CDR3 length is 10 residues. Per germline, CDR1 SQVTM and CDR2 ANQGSEA. The receptor's source is a human donor in good health. Source material: Siglec-9- CD8+ T cells sorted from blood. The chain combines TRBV29-1 with TRBJ2-5; D remains ambiguous. The CDR3 region has the DNA TGCAGTTTCGGGCAAGAGACCCAGTACTTC. It yields the protein CSFGQETQYF.